Listed here is a single T cell receptor (beta chain). Its antigen is currently not known. No base-level quality is on record; no much larger clone is a single base apart. The record originates from a study of CD8 T cells in ankylosing spondylitis (dated 2017 in TCRdb). For context, the study as a whole: The study set out to find disease-linked TCR variants by profiling T cell receptor beta repertoires in ankylosing spondylitis patients and healthy donors. The whole study cohort included 108 healthy donors and roughly 24 ankylosing spondylitis patients. Peripheral blood was sampled, and synovial fluid was also collected from ankylosing spondylitis patients.

Including cysteine and phenylalanine, the CDR3 has 15 amino acids. Only the CDR3 part of the read is kept: 45 bases, read in frame from the first base. Unmatched junction bases come to 5, with V trimmed by 3 bases and J by 2 bases. The germline V gene (reference sequence) provides CDR1 LGHDT and CDR2 YNNKEL. General study outcomes and caveats: Some TCR beta motif variants had previously been reported in synovial fluid and blood of reactive arthritis patients, which suggested common disease-initiation mechanisms. A TCR beta motif made up of several highly homologous amino acid variants appeared to be characteristic of blood from ankylosing spondylitis patients. In peripheral blood, the disease-linked clones were found at relatively low frequencies and had a CD8+ phenotype. According to the report, matched synovial fluid samples from ankylosing spondylitis patients were significantly enriched for the disease-linked clones.

The reads were generated on an Illumina HiSeq 2500. Quantitative 5'-RACE with molecular barcodes was used to prepare TCR beta libraries. For the original study's pipeline: A new computational method, built on a probabilistic model of VDJ rearrangement, was used to identify disease-linked TCR variants. TCRdb trimmed public reads at Q25 via fastp, called clones via MiXCR and kept in-frame beta chains. Records with the same CDR3 protein are collapsed into one entry carrying the most frequent genes and DNA. The V and J calls were not made by the authors but by TCRdb's processing. The sample profile shows 650,000 to 800,000 distinct CDR3 sequences; around 19% of them were found once. The ten largest clonotypes hold around 19% of the sample.

The source is a male donor with ankylosing spondylitis. The sequenced material came from blood, either unsorted or a sorted T cell fraction (not recorded which). The chain couples TRBV3-1 to TRBJ2-7, and TRBD2 aligns with 9 junction nucleotides. The DNA sequence is TGTGCCAGCAGCCATTCTAGCGGGAACACCTACGAGCAGTACTTC. Translation gives CASSHSSGNTYEQYF.